This TCR beta chain stems from a study of shared clonotypes between healthy human individuals. Germline CDR1 SGHRS, CDR2 YFSETQ. The CDR3 loop spans 16 amino acids. V lost 4 bases to trimming and J lost 6 bases; unmatched junction nucleotides: 13. Clones were read by immunoSEQ multiplex PCR, and TCRdb kept only the in-frame ones, dropping some. The data show roughly 640,000 clones, around two thirds seen once. The genes are TRBV5-1 and TRBJ2-3; 8 bases are a match to TRBD1. Sequenced input: memory CD4+ T cells sorted from blood. Subset defined: CD45RA-negative fraction. The clonotype originates from a young woman in good health. CDR3 coding DNA: TGCGCCAGCAGCCTGGAGGGCAGGGGGCACGTGGATACGCAGTATTTT. It specifies CASSLEGRGHVDTQYF.